Shown below are 27 T cell receptor beta chains from a single sample sequenced in a study of response to subunit inactivated influenza vaccine (dated by TCRdb to the late 2010s). The library was obtained by RT-PCR. Sequencer: Illumina HiSeq 2500. Clones were called with MiXCR by TCRdb after fastp trimmed the public reads at Q25, and only in-frame beta chains were retained. For every CDR3 protein sequence, its rows merge into one entry that carries the most common genes and DNA. Within this sample are about 530,000 distinct CDR3 sequences, with over 9.5% of them counted one time only. Roughly a tenth of the sample rests with the top ten. The sample consisted of PBMCs from blood, taken on the day of vaccination. The receptors shown here come from a man aged 45 to 65 who received an inactivated influenza vaccine. Donor details come from another sample of the same person, matched by shared clones.

In this sample, this clonotype turned up a few times. This chain links TRBV24-1 with TRBJ1-5; D is perhaps TRBD1 (5 bases). The CDR3 has 14 residues. From germline, CDR1 is KGHDR and CDR2 SFDVKD. The ends were cut back, 9 bases at V and 0 bases at J, with 11 bases in the middle. The DNA of the CDR3 is TGTGCCACCGGGGGGGAGTATAGCAATCAGCCCCAGCATTTT. It encodes CATGGEYSNQPQHF.

This clonotype occurred many times. The chain combines TRBV12-3 or TRBV12-4 with TRBJ2-3, with TRBD2 as a possible D gene (9 bases). This CDR3 is built from 16 residues. Trimming stripped 5 bases from V and 3 bases from J, with 18 bases between. The DNA for the CDR3 is TGTGCCAGCAGTACAGGGGGTAGCGGGAGAACAGATACGCAGTATTTT. It encodes CASSTGGSGRTDTQYF.

This rearrangement joins TRBV29-1 to TRBJ1-5, with a weak D call TRBD1 (6 bases). Trimming took off 6 bases at V and 0 bases at J, with 15 bases between the two ends. The germline CDR1 and CDR2 sequences are SQVTM and ANQGSEA. This CDR3 has 15 residues. The CDR3 DNA is TGCAGCGTACAAGACAGGAGTAATAGCAATCAGCCCCAGCATTTT. Its protein is CSVQDRSNSNQPQHF.

For the CDR3, the DNA is TGTGCCAGCTCACCCGCGTTTCTCAATATCCGAGACAGGGGGCGAACTGAAGCTTTCTTT. This gives the protein CASSPAFLNIRDRGRTEAFF. The chain combines TRBV18 with TRBJ1-1; 10 positions match TRBD1. CDR3 length equals 20 residues. Per germline, CDR1 KGHSH and CDR2 LQKENI. Unmatched junction bases numbered 21, after V lost 3 bases and J lost 5 bases.

This clonotype was observed a few times. The chain employs TRBV24-1 and TRBJ2-1; no definite D call. V lost 5 bases, J lost 9 bases, and 16 bases lay in between. CDR3 size: 14 residues. Germline V gives CDR1 KGHDR, CDR2 SFDVKD. CDR3 DNA sequence: TGTGCCACCAGTGCCACACTGGGTGCCGTTGAGCAGTTCTTC. It specifies CATSATLGAVEQFF.

This clonotype was detected only a few times. The V gene is TRBV9, the J gene TRBJ2-3, with D hard to call. This CDR3 region has 13 residues. Trimming took 4 bases from V and 3 from J, leaving 9 bases between them. CDR1 SGDLS and CDR2 YYNGEE come from the germline V gene. As DNA, the CDR3 is TGTGCCAGCAGCCCACAAGTTACAGATACGCAGTATTTT. Its translation: CASSPQVTDTQYF.

This clonotype has ten or more counts. V is TRBV6-1 and J is TRBJ1-5; no firm D call. V lost 5 bases to trimming and J lost 3 bases, with 14 bases between them. The CDR3 is made up of 15 amino acids. The germline V gene has CDR1 MNHNS and CDR2 SASEGT. The CDR3: CASSPREGFNQPQHF. The CDR3 bases are TGTGCCAGCAGTCCCCGGGAAGGGTTCAATCAGCCCCAGCATTTT.

This clonotype has a handful of counts. The J gene is TRBJ2-7, the V gene TRBV20-1; 9 nucleotides line up with TRBD2. The ends lost 0 bases at V and 1 base at J; junction bases unmatched: 10. Germline V CDR1 and CDR2: DFQATT, SNEGSKA (reference sequence). CDR3 length: 17 amino acids. The CDR3 sequence: CSARDVLGLARSYEQYF. Here the CDR3 DNA reads TGCAGTGCTAGAGATGTTCTTGGACTAGCGAGATCCTACGAGCAGTACTTC.

The CDR3 sequence is CASSTPGRSVQETQYF. In DNA, the CDR3 is TGTGCCAGCAGCACCCCCGGTCGAAGCGTCCAAGAGACCCAGTACTTC. The chain uses TRBV28 and TRBJ2-5; D uncertain. Germline CDR1 MDHEN, CDR2 SYDVKM. CDR3 length equals 16 residues. Trimming left V 6 bases short and J 1 base short, with 18 bases between.

This clonotype was recorded many times. This sequence joins TRBV12-3 or TRBV12-4 and TRBJ2-2, with D unclear. The CDR3 contains 13 residues. Trimming took 4 bases from V and 7 from J, leaving 10 bases between them. The CDR3 bases are TGTGCCAGCAGTTCCGCCTTCGACGGGGAGCTGTTTTTT. Protein sequence: CASSSAFDGELFF.

In this sample, this clonotype turned up many times. At one end, the junction sequence differs from germline, possibly due to a read error. The chain has TRBV5-1 and TRBJ2-1; TRBD2 is a possible D gene (6 bases). Per the germline V gene, CDR1 is SGHRS and CDR2 is YFSETQ. The CDR3 spans 15 residues. CDR3 sequence reads: CASSLGSSGYNEQFF. CDR3 sequence (DNA): TGTGCCAGCAGCCTGGGCAGTAGCGGCTACAATGAGCAGTTCTTC. Full variable domain (missing parts from reference TRBV5-1 and TRBJ2-1): KAGVTQTPRYLIKTRGQQVTLSCSPISGHRSVSWYQQTPGQGLQFLFEYFSETQRNKGNFPGRFSGRQFSNSRSEMNVSTLELGDSALYLCASSLGSSGYNEQFFGPGTRLTVL.

This clonotype came up a few times. V gene TRBV10-3 combines with J gene TRBJ2-6; a weak D match, TRBD2 (5 bases). Germline V gives CDR1 ENHRY, CDR2 SYGVKD. V lost 7 bases to trimming and J lost 0 bases, with 13 bases between them. This CDR3 spans 16 amino acids. CDR3 bases: TGTGCCATCACCAATCGCCGGGACTCTGGGGCCAACGTCCTGACTTTC. Translating it yields CAITNRRDSGANVLTF.

The V and J genes are TRBV4-2 and TRBJ2-3; TRBD1 is a possible D gene (6 bases). With 4 bases removed from V and 5 bases from J, the gap between germline ends came to 16 bases. The CDR3 contains 15 residues. Germline-derived CDR1 and CDR2 are LGHNA and YNFKEQ. DNA of the CDR3: TGTGCCAGCAGCCCTGACAGGTACTCAGGAGATACGCAGTATTTT. It codes for CASSPDRYSGDTQYF.

The chain has TRBV20-1 and TRBJ2-5, with D possibly being TRBD1 (6 bases). V lost 3 bases, J lost 7 bases, and 21 bases lay in between. The CDR3 loop spans 15 amino acids. CDR1 is DFQATT, CDR2 SNEGSKA, per germline (reference sequence). The CDR3 loop reads CSARVGQTASWTQYF. Here the CDR3 DNA reads TGCAGTGCTAGGGTCGGACAGACAGCTTCGTGGACCCAGTACTTC.

This clonotype was seen more than once but under ten times. V gene TRBV7-9 combines with J gene TRBJ2-1; TRBD2 aligns across 11 bases. In germline, CDR1 is SEHNR, CDR2 FQNEAQ (reference sequence). The CDR3 has 16 residues. The trim removed 5 bases at V and 1 base at J, leaving 4 bases unmatched. CDR3 residues: CASSELAGESYNEQFF. CDR3 nucleotides: TGTGCCAGCAGCGAACTAGCGGGAGAGTCCTACAATGAGCAGTTCTTC.

This chain connects TRBV7-2 to TRBJ2-4; 12 nucleotides line up with TRBD2. This CDR3 contains 17 residues. The V gene end was trimmed by 5 bases and the J gene end by 3 bases; junction bases not matched to a gene: 8. Per the germline V gene, CDR1 is SGHTA and CDR2 is FQGNSA. The CDR3 sequence: CASSRTSGEEGKNIQYF. The CDR3 DNA reads TGTGCCAGCAGCCGGACTAGCGGGGAGGAGGGCAAAAACATTCAGTACTTC. The full variable domain, in which reference TRBV7-2 and TRBJ2-4 provide the parts outside the CDR3, is GAGVSQSPSNKVTEKGKDVELRCDPISGHTALYWYRQSLGQGLEFLIYFQGNSAPDKSGLPSDRFSAERTGGSVSTLTIQRTQQEDSAVYLCASSRTSGEEGKNIQYFGAGTRLSVL.

This clonotype occurred a few times. V gene TRBV6-5 combines with J gene TRBJ2-1; D ambiguous. The CDR3 extends over 14 amino acids. V lost 3 bases, J lost 7 bases, and 13 bases lay in between. Per germline, CDR1 MNHEY and CDR2 SVGAGI. CDR3: CASSYGIGQNEQFF. Here the CDR3 DNA reads TGTGCCAGCAGTTATGGGATTGGTCAAAATGAGCAGTTCTTC.

The J gene is TRBJ2-5, the V gene TRBV6-5, with 9 bases that match TRBD2. The germline gives CDR1 MNHEY, CDR2 SVGAGI. There are 16 residues in the CDR3. V lost 0 bases and J lost 2; bases outside the gene matches: 4. CDR3 amino acids: CASSYSLAGSQETQYF. The DNA for the CDR3 is TGTGCCAGCAGTTACTCCCTAGCGGGGTCTCAAGAGACCCAGTACTTC.

This clonotype has just a few counts. This chain uses TRBV27 with TRBJ2-6, with TRBD2 matching over 13 bases. CDR1 MNHEY and CDR2 SMNVEV come from the germline V gene (reference sequence). The length of the CDR3 is 19 residues. J gave up 4 bases and V 5 bases, and 11 bases lay outside the gene matches. In DNA, the CDR3 is TGTGCCAGCAGTCAACTAGCGGGAGGGACTTTTAAGGGGGCCAACGTCCTGACTTTC. This codes for CASSQLAGGTFKGANVLTF.

This clonotype was seen at least ten times. This rearrangement joins TRBV5-6 to TRBJ2-7, with 10 bases that match TRBD1. Trimming took 3 bases from V and 9 from J; bases not matched to a gene: 12. CDR3 length: 15 amino acids. Germline loops: CDR1 SGHDT, CDR2 YYEEEE. Written as DNA, the CDR3 is TGTGCCAGCAGCTACTCCCCCGGGACAGGGGTAGTGCAGTACTTC. It encodes CASSYSPGTGVVQYF.

This clonotype showed up just a few times. The chain has TRBV6-2 or TRBV6-3 and TRBJ2-5; 11 bases fit TRBD2. This CDR3 contains 16 residues. V trimming: 6 bases; J trimming: 5 bases; junction bases outside the gene matches: 11. From germline, CDR1 is MNHEY and CDR2 SVGEGT. This CDR3 is CASRLKTSGVDETQYF. For the CDR3, the DNA is TGTGCCAGCAGACTGAAGACTAGCGGGGTTGACGAGACCCAGTACTTC.

This clonotype was observed many times. This chain links TRBV10-3 with TRBJ1-1; D unresolved. Germline V gene sequence: CDR1 ENHRY, CDR2 SYGVKD. V lost 5 bases and J lost 1, with 11 bases in between. CDR3 length equals 14 residues. CDR3 in DNA: TGTGCCATCAGTAATAAATTACAGAACACTGAAGCTTTCTTT. This codes for CAISNKLQNTEAFF.

The V gene is TRBV18, the J gene TRBJ2-3; possible D gene TRBD2, 6 bases. Trimming removed 5 bases from V and 5 bases from J, with 17 bases in between. The CDR3 has 15 residues. Germline CDR1 and CDR2: KGHSH and LQKENI. In DNA, the CDR3 is TGTGCCAGCTCATCATACGTCGGTAGCGGAGATACGCAGTATTTT. Its translation: CASSSYVGSGDTQYF.

This clonotype was seen more than once but under ten times. The CDR3 DNA reads as TGTGCCAGCAGGACAGGTAATCAGCCCCAGCATTTT. Protein sequence: CASRTGNQPQHF. The gene calls are TRBV27 and TRBJ1-5; possible D gene TRBD1, 6 bases. The germline V gene has CDR1 MNHEY and CDR2 SMNVEV (reference sequence). The CDR3 consists of 12 residues. Trimming shortened V by 6 bases and J by 4 bases, and 7 bases separated the two germline ends.

This clonotype was observed a handful of times. The chain links TRBV6-2 or TRBV6-3 to TRBJ2-1; 16 nucleotides align to TRBD2. The CDR3 spans 19 residues. V gave up 3 bases and J gave up 6 bases; unmatched junction bases: 11. CDR1 and CDR2 from the germline V gene are MNHEY and SVGEGT. CDR3 protein: CASSYRLGLAGGRFNEQFF. In DNA form, the CDR3 reads TGTGCCAGCAGTTATCGTTTGGGACTAGCGGGAGGGCGGTTCAATGAGCAGTTCTTC.

The CDR3 loop reads CASSLRAGTGTGNTEAFF. The CDR3 DNA is TGCGCCAGCAGTCTCCGGGCCGGGACAGGGACGGGCAACACTGAAGCTTTCTTT. The chain uses TRBV4-3 and TRBJ1-1; 9 nucleotides agree with TRBD1. The CDR3 runs to 18 residues. Germline-derived CDR1 and CDR2 are LGHNA and YSLEER. J gave up 2 bases and V 6 bases, and 16 bases lay outside the gene matches.

The V call is TRBV6-5, the J call TRBJ1-4, with 7 bases identical to TRBD1. The V gene's germline CDR1 is MNHEY and CDR2 SVGAGI. J lost 6 bases, V lost 0 bases, and 7 bases had no gene match. The CDR3 is 16 residues long. The CDR3 is CASSYSRQGMDEKLFF. The CDR3 DNA reads as TGTGCCAGCAGTTACTCGCGACAGGGTATGGATGAAAAACTGTTTTTT.